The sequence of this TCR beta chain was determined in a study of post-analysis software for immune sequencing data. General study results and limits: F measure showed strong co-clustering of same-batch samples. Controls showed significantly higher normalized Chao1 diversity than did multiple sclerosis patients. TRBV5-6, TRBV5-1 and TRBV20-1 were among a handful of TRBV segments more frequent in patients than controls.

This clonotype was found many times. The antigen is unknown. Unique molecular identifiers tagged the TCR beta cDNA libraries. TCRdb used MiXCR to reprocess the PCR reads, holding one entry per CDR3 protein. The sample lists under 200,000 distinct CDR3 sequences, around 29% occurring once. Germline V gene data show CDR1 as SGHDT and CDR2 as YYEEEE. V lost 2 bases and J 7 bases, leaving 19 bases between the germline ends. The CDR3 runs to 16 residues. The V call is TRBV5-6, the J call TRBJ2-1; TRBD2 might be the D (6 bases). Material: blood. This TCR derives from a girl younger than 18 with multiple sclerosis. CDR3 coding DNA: TGTGCCAGCAGCTTTCTGGGAGGACGCCGGGGGAATGAGCAGTTCTTC. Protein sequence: CASSFLGGRRGNEQFF.